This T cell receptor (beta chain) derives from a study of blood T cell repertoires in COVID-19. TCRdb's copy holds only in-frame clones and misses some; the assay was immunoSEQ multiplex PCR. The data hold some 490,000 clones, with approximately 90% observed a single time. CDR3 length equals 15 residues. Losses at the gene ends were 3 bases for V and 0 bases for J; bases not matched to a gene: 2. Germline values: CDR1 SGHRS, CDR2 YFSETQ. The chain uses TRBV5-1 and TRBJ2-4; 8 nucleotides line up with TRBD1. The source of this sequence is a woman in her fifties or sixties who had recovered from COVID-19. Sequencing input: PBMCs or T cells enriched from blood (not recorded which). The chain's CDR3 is CASSSRGLAKNIQYF. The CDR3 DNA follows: TGCGCCAGCAGCTCCAGGGGGCTAGCCAAAAACATTCAGTACTTC.